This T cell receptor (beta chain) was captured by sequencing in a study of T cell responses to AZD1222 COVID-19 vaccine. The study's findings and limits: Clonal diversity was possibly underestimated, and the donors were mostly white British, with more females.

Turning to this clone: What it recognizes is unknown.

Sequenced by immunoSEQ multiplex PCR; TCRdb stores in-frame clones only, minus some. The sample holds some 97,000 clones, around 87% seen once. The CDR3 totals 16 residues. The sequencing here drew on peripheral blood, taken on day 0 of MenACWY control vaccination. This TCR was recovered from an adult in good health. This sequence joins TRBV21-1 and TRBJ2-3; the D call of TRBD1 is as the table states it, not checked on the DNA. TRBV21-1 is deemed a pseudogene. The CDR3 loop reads CASSKGGTGGTDTQYF. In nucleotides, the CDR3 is TGTGCCAGCAGCAAAGGTGGGACAGGGGGCACAGATACGCAGTATTTT.